This T cell receptor beta chain emerged from a study of blood T cell repertoires in COVID-19. The ends were cut back, 4 bases at V and 4 bases at J, with 16 bases in the middle. CDR3 length: 15 residues. The germline CDR1 and CDR2 sequences are LNHDA and SQIVND (reference sequence). The method was immunoSEQ multiplex PCR; TCRdb's version includes in-frame clones alone and lacks a portion of them. The table includes fewer than 90,000 clones, approximately 84% detected once. Material: peripheral blood. This TCR derives from a man aged 65 to 79 with acute or convalescent COVID-19. The V and J genes are TRBV19 and TRBJ1-2, with D perhaps matching TRBD1 (6 bases). CDR3: CASSNPSDSVYGYTF. DNA of the CDR3: TGTGCCAGTAGTAATCCCTCGGACAGCGTCTATGGCTACACCTTC.